Listed below are T cell receptor beta chains from one sample, sequenced in a study of identical twins. MiXCR, applied by TCRdb to the 5' RACE reads, yields one record per CDR3 protein. The data contain 300,000 to 400,000 distinct CDR3 sequences, 9% to 15% of them singletons. The data were also submitted as part of a second study, on yellow fever vaccine responses in identical twins.

Sequenced sample: CD8+ T cells sorted from blood. Receptor source: a woman aged 18 to 35 in good health. CDR3s include the opening cysteine and the closing phenylalanine or tryptophan. The D gene is left open where the match is weak. Rows may omit the clone size; those that give it use once, few, many or a size class.

j_gene,abundance,d_gene,v_gene,CDR3aa,CDR3nt
TRBJ2-3,.,TRBD2,TRBV6-2/TRBV6-3,CASQLDGGRPTDTQYF,TGTGCCAGTCAGCTGGATGGCGGGAGACCCACAGATACGCAGTATTTT
TRBJ1-2,many,TRBD1,TRBV12-3/TRBV12-4,CASSSGTGGFNGYTF,TGTGCCAGCAGTTCCGGGACAGGGGGGTTCAATGGCTACACCTTC
TRBJ2-3,many,.,TRBV29-1,CSVEGGADLQYF,TGCAGCGTTGAAGGGGGAGCGGATTTACAGTATTTT
TRBJ2-3,many,.,TRBV6-5,CASSYLGSGTDTQYF,TGTGCCAGCAGTTACTTGGGCAGCGGCACAGATACGCAGTATTTT
TRBJ1-1,many,TRBD1,TRBV4-1,CASSLNQGAYTEAFF,TGCGCCAGCAGCCTAAATCAGGGGGCTTACACTGAAGCTTTCTTT
TRBJ2-5,many,.,TRBV7-6,CASSFNRDPQETQYF,TGTGCCAGCAGCTTTAACAGGGACCCACAAGAGACCCAGTACTTC
TRBJ2-6,.,TRBD1,TRBV11-1,CASSGGTGPFAGANVLTF,TGTGCCAGCAGCGGCGGGACAGGTCCTTTCGCTGGGGCCAACGTCCTGACTTTC
TRBJ2-7,few,TRBD2,TRBV20-1,CSARGSGDSYEQYF,TGCAGTGCTAGAGGTAGCGGGGACTCCTACGAGCAGTACTTC
TRBJ2-2,.,.,TRBV6-1,CASSLPGGRDLNTGELFF,TGTGCCAGCTCCCTACCGGGTGGCAGGGACCTTAACACCGGGGAGCTGTTTTTT
TRBJ2-3,.,.,TRBV7-9,CASSPGFRDTNTDTQYF,TGTGCCAGCAGCCCCGGCTTTCGGGACACAAACACAGATACGCAGTATTTT
TRBJ2-7,.,.,TRBV7-9,CASRTGGNYEQYF,TGTGCCAGCAGAACCGGGGGAAACTACGAGCAGTACTTC
TRBJ1-4,.,TRBD1,TRBV7-9,CASSLGTGEKLFF,TGTGCCAGCAGCTTAGGGACAGGGGAAAAACTGTTTTTT
TRBJ2-7,few,.,TRBV7-6,CASSPGEGPSSYEQYF,TGTGCCAGCAGCCCGGGTGAGGGGCCATCTTCCTACGAGCAGTACTTC